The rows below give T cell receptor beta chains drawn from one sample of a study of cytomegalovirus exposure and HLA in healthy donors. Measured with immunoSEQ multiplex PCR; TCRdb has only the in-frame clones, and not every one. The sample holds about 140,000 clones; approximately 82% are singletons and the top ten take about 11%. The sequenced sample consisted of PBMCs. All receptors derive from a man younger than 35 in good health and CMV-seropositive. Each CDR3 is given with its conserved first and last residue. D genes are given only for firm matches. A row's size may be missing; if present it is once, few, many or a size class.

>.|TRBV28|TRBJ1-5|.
CASKAGRARQPQHF
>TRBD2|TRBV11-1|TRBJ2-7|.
CASSSGLAGSEQYF
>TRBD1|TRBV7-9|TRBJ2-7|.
CASSSGTGGSYEQYF
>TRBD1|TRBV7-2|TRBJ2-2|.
CASSTLDRADTGELFF
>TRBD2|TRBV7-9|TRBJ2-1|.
CASSGTSGRAANNEQFF
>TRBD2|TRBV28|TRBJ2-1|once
CASSPSGTWGEQFF
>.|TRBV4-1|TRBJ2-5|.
CASSYKASGGKGGQETQYF
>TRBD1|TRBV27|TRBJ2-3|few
CASRLTGTGGPDTQYF
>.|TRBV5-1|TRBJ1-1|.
CASSLTGGHTEAFF
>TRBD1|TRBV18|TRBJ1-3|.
CASSLRTGKNTIYF
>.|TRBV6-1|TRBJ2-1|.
CASSGRTVYSYNEQFF
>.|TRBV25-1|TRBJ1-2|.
CASSDQGDGHTF
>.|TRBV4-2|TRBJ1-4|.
CASSQDFQVPNEKLFF
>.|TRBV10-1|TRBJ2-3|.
CASSEHSPTDTQYF
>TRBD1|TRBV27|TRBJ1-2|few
CASSSRQGGNYGYTF
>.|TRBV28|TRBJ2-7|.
CASRNPGHGYEQYF
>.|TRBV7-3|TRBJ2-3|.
CASRLTASASTDTQYF
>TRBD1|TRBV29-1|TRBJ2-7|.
CSVAGTGTGDYEQYF
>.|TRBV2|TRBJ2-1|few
CASGLLALVGEQFF
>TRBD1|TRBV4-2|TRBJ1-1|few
CASSQATGGTEAFF
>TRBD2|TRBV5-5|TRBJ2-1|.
CASSLGSGTSKFF
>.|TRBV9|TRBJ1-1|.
CASSHPPKGDPTEAFF
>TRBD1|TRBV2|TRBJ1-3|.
CASRTGGSGNTIYF
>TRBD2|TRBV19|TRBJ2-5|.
CASSIVLGVGGRTETQYF
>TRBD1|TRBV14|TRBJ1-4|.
CASSPGQLLEKLFF
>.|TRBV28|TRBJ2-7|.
CASSLGVSYEQYF
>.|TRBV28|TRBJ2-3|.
CASTQPRNSGADTQYF